This T cell receptor beta chain is from a study of control samples from healthy donors and cancer patients. The repertoire was sequenced with immunoSEQ multiplex PCR; TCRdb's copy has only in-frame clones and lacks some. The sample consists of some 120,000 clones, over 85% of them appearing once. CDR1 LGHNA and CDR2 YNFKEQ come from the germline V gene. The CDR3 consists of 17 residues. Trimming took 0 bases from V and 1 from J, leaving 15 bases between them. The sequencing input was blood. The genes are TRBV4-2 and TRBJ1-2, with D hard to call. The clonotype was recovered from a man aged 30 to 39 in good health. The CDR3 spells CASSQEWGGRINYGYTF. In nucleotides, the CDR3 is TGTGCCAGCAGCCAAGAGTGGGGTGGCAGGATTAACTATGGCTACACCTTC.